The clone carrying this T cell receptor beta chain was picked up a small number of times. The CDR3 spans 15 residues. Between the trimmed V and J ends, which lost 6 bases and 6 bases, there was a span of 20 bases. The germline V gene has CDR1 MNHEY and CDR2 SVGAGI. PCR amplification relied on 60 Vbeta primers (plus 13 Jbeta primers). Produced via immunoSEQ multiplex PCR; TCRdb's table is partial and in-frame only. The sample holds roughly 130,000 clones, over 65% seen once. The data were obtained in a study of cytomegalovirus exposure and HLA in healthy donors. Sequenced: PBMCs. This chain uses TRBV6-5 with TRBJ1-1; D might be TRBD1 (5 bases). This receptor was obtained from a middle-aged woman in good health and CMV-seropositive. CDR3 region: CASRPGIAASAEAFF. CDR3 DNA: TGTGCCAGCAGGCCAGGGATTGCCGCGTCGGCTGAAGCTTTCTTT.